The T cell receptor (beta chain) under discussion was sequenced for a study of cytomegalovirus exposure and HLA in healthy donors. This CDR3 contains 14 residues. Germline-derived CDR1 and CDR2 are SGHDT and YYEEEE. The ends lost 4 bases at V and 7 bases at J; junction bases unmatched: 7. Study results and caveats: According to the study, roughly 160 TCR beta chains were cytomegalovirus-associated. Researchers reported in a later analysis that common viral pathogens appeared linked to several top clusters. Solely CMV serostatus was available to characterize immune exposure. Researchers reported in a later analysis that a missense DCLRE1C variant was tied to TCR beta V- and J-gene trimming.

This clone came up a few times. Its antigen is unidentified. 13 Jbeta primers and 60 Vbeta primers were used for the PCR. Clones were sequenced by immunoSEQ multiplex PCR, and TCRdb holds only the in-frame ones, with some missing. The repertoire holds around 29,000 clones, with 62% as singletons. The clonotype was recovered from a male donor in good health and CMV-seropositive. The chain combines TRBV5-6 with TRBJ1-5; 8 nucleotides match TRBD1. Sequenced sample: PBMCs. CDR3 amino acids: CASSPNRGLQPQHF. The CDR3 nucleotides read TGTGCCAGCAGCCCAAACAGGGGGTTACAGCCCCAGCATTTT.